The clone carrying this T cell receptor beta chain is a singleton in its sample. The sample comes from a study of blood T cell repertoires in COVID-19. CDR1 and CDR2 (germline): SGHRS, YFSETQ. The CDR3 totals 19 residues. With 0 bases clipped from V and 4 bases from J, the junction kept 9 bases outside the gene matches. Only in-frame clones appear in the TCRdb table, and some are missing; sequencing was by immunoSEQ multiplex PCR. The top ten clones hold around 8.4% of a sample with 150,000 to 200,000 clones, 65% to 85% of them seen once. This clonotype was sampled from a woman of 80 years or more with active or convalescent COVID-19. The V call is TRBV5-1, the J call TRBJ2-1; 14 bases are a match to TRBD2. Sequencing used peripheral blood. This CDR3 reads CASSLAPGTSGGLYNEQFF. The CDR3 DNA is TGCGCCAGCAGCTTGGCCCCTGGGACTAGCGGGGGCCTATACAATGAGCAGTTCTTC.